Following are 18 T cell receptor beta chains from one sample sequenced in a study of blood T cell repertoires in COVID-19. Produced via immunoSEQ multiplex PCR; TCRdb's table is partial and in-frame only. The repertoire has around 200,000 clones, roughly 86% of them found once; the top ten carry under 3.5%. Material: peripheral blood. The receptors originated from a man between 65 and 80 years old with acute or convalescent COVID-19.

As DNA, the CDR3 is TGCAGTGCTGGACTTCCTCCGACCCAGTACTTC. This codes for CSAGLPPTQYF. The chain carries TRBV20-1 and TRBJ2-5; possible D gene TRBD2, 5 bases. Germline values: CDR1 DFQATT, CDR2 SNEGSKA (reference sequence). The length of the CDR3 is 11 residues. The V end was cut by 5 bases, the J end by 7 bases, with 11 bases between.

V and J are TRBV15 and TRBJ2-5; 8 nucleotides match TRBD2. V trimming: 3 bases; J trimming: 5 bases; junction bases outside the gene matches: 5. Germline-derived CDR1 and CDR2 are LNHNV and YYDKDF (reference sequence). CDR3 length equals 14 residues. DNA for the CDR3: TGTGCCACCAGCAGCGGACTAGCTTGGGAGACCCAGTACTTC. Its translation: CATSSGLAWETQYF.

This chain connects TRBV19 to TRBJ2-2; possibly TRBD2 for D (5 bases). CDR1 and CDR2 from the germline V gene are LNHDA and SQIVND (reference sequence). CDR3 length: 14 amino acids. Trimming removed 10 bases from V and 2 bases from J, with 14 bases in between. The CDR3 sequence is CATRGHINTGELFF. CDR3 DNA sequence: TGTGCCACGAGAGGGCACATTAACACCGGGGAGCTGTTTTTT.

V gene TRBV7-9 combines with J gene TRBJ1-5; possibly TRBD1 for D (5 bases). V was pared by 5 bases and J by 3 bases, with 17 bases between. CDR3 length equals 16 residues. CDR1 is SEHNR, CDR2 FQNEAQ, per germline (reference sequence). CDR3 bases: TGTGCCAGCAGCCCTACGGCGCAGGGCCCCAATCAGCCCCAGCATTTT. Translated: CASSPTAQGPNQPQHF.

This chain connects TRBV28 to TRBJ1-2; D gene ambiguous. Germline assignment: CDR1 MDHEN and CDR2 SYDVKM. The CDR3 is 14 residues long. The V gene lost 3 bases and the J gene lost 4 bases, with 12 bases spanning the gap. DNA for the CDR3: TGTGCCAGCAGTTTGGACTCAGCAGTCTATGGCTACACCTTC. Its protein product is CASSLDSAVYGYTF.

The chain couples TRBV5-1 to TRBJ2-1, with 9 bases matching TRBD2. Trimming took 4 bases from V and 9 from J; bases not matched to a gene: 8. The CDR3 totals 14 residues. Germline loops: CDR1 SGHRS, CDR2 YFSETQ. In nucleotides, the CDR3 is TGCGCCAGCAGCCCTAGCGGGAAGGGTAGTGAGCAGTTCTTC. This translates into CASSPSGKGSEQFF.

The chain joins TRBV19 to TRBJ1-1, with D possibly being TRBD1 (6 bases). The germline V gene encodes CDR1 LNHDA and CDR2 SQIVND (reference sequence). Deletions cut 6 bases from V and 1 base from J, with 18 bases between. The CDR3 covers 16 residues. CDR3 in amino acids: CASRPLGTKGNTEAFF. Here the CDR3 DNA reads TGTGCCAGTAGACCACTCGGGACAAAGGGGAACACTGAAGCTTTCTTT.

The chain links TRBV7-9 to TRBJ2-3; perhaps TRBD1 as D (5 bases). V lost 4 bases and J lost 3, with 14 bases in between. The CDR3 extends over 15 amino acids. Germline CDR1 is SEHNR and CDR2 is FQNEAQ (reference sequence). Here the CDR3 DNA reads TGTGCCAGCAGCTCTGCCACCCCAGGGACAGATACGCAGTATTTT. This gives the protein CASSSATPGTDTQYF.

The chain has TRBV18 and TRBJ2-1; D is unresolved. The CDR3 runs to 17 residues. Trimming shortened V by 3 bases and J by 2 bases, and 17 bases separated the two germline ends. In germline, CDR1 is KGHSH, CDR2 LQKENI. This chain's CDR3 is CASSPLGQGDAYNEQFF. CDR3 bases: TGTGCCAGCTCACCCCTGGGTCAAGGAGACGCCTACAATGAGCAGTTCTTC.

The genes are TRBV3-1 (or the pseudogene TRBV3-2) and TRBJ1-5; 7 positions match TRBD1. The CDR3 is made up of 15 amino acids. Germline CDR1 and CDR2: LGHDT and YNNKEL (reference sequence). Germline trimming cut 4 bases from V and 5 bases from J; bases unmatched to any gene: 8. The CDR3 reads CASSPGQRADQPQHF. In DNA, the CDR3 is TGTGCCAGCAGCCCGGGACAGAGGGCCGATCAGCCCCAGCATTTT.

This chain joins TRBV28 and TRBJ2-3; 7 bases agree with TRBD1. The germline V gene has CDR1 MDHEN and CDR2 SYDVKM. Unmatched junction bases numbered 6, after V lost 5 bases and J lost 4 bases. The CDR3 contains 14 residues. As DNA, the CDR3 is TGTGCCAGCAGTACAAACACAGGGGCAGATACGCAGTATTTT. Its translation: CASSTNTGADTQYF.

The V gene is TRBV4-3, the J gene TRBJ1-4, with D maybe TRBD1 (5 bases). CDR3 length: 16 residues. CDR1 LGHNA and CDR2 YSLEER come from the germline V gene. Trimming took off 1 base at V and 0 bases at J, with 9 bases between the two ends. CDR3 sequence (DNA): TGCGCCAGCAGCCAAGTTGGGGGGACAACTAATGAAAAACTGTTTTTT. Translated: CASSQVGGTTNEKLFF.

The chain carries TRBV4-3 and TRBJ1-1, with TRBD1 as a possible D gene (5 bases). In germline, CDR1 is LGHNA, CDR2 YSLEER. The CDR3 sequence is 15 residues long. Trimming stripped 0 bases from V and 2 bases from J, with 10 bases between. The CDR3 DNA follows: TGCGCCAGCAGCCAAGATCCGGGGGAAAACACTGAAGCTTTCTTT. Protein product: CASSQDPGENTEAFF.

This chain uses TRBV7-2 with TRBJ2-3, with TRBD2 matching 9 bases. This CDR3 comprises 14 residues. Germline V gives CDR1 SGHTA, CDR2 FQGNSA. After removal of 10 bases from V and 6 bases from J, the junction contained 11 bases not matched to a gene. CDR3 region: CATPPAGGRDTQYF. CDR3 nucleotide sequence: TGTGCCACCCCCCCAGCGGGAGGTCGTGATACGCAGTATTTT.

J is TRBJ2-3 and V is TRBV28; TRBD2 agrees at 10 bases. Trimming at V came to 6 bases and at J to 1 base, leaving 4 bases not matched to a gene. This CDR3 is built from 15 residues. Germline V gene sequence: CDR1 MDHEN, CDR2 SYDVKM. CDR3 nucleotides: TGTGCCAGCAGCCTTCTAGCGGGGGGCACAGATACGCAGTATTTT. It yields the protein CASSLLAGGTDTQYF.

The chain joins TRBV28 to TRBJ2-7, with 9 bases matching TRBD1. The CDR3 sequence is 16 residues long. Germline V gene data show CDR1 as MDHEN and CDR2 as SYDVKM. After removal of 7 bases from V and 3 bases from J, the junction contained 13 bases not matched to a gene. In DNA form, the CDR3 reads TGTGCCAGCATGGCATCTCGGACAGGGGAGGGCTACGAGCAGTACTTC. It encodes CASMASRTGEGYEQYF.

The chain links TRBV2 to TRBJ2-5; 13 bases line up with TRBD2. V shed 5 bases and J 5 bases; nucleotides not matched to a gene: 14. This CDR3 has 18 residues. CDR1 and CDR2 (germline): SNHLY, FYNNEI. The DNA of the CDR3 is TGTGCCAGCAGTCACCGTTTTACTAGCGGGGGGGCCGGGGAGACCCAGTACTTC. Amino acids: CASSHRFTSGGAGETQYF.

In nucleotides, the CDR3 is TGTGCCAGCAGCTTGGGAGGGATTTGGGTGAATTCACCCCTCCACTTT. Encoded protein: CASSLGGIWVNSPLHF. The chain has TRBV5-6 and TRBJ1-6, with D uncertain. V shed 0 bases and J shed 7 bases, with 14 bases lying between them. This CDR3 spans 16 amino acids. Germline CDR1 is SGHDT and CDR2 is YYEEEE. Supplemented by reference TRBV5-6 and TRBJ1-6, the full variable domain reads DAGVTQSPTHLIKTRGQQVTLRCSPKSGHDTVSWYQQALGQGPQFIFQYYEEEERQRGNFPDRFSGHQFPNYSSELNVNALLLGDSALYLCASSLGGIWVNSPLHFGNGTRLTVT.